This TCR beta chain was sequenced in a study of T cells in Graves' hyperthyroidism and ophthalmopathy. Looked up from germline, CDR1 is LGHNA and CDR2 is YNFKEQ. The V gene end was trimmed by 5 bases and the J gene end by 4 bases; junction bases not matched to a gene: 9. This CDR3 has 15 residues. Newly diagnosed hyperthyroidism, duration under 2 months, in patients aged 18 to 65. Exclusion criteria comprised uncontrolled infection, other autoimmune disease, pregnancy or lactation. Amplified TCR beta CDR3 regions came from RNA transcripts. HTBI primers were employed in a first-round RT-PCR of the TCR CDR3. Each CDR3 protein is one row after TCRdb ran MiXCR on the multiplex PCR reads. The sample lists 610,000 or so distinct CDR3 sequences; approximately 44% were seen once. Concerning this clonotype: Its antigen is not known.

The study's findings and limits: The model made its ophthalmopathy prediction, and onset followed a median about 6 months later. Using 13 V-J features, a model discriminated ophthalmopathy from stable hyperthyroidism.

The chain joins TRBV4-2 to TRBJ2-5, with TRBD2 identical over 8 bases. This sequence was found in a woman in her late teens or twenties with Graves' hyperthyroidism. Sequencing input: peripheral blood or thyroid tissue (not recorded which). The DNA for the CDR3 is TGTGCCAGCAGCTTCAGGAGCGGGGGCCGAGAGACCCAGTACTTC. Translation gives CASSFRSGGRETQYF.